The entry below gives a single TCR beta chain sequence along with its context. No antigen is known for it. The PCR employed 60 Vbeta primers together with 13 Jbeta primers. Authors' data handling: A follow-up analysis tallied 73 million or so unique TCR beta chains, approximately 11 million shared. Measured with immunoSEQ multiplex PCR; TCRdb has only the in-frame clones, and not every one. The DNA gave D and trimming, while V, J and clone size come from that table. Among more than 140,000 clones, 75% to 80% were seen once, and the ten largest hold about 0.66%. This sample is drawn from a study of cytomegalovirus exposure and HLA in healthy donors. Overall study results and limits: Upon later analysis, HLA-associated TCR beta chains proved more clonally expanded than other, equally common chains. No immune exposure information besides CMV serostatus was available. Per a prior analysis, the majority of TCR beta V segments were productive roughly 87% or roughly 30% of the time.

This CDR3 is 13 amino acids long. CDR1 and CDR2 from the germline V gene are SGDLS and YYNGEE. The sample comprised PBMCs. The receptor's source is a male donor in good health and CMV-seronegative. The rearrangement uses TRBV9 and TRBJ2-5, with a tentative D call TRBD2 (5 bases). TRBJ2-7 explains the end of the DNA better; the J call may be wrong. The CDR3 bases are TGTGCCAGCAGCGTAGATGAGGGTTACGAGCAGTACTTC. Its translation is CASSVDEGYEQYF.